Sequencing of this T cell receptor (beta chain) was carried out in a study of blood T cell repertoires in COVID-19 (dated by TCRdb to about 2020). In terms of the full investigation: Samples from collaborators originated in the United States, Italy and Spain and spanned both the acute and convalescent phases of COVID-19. Subjects who had been exposed to COVID-19, were actively infected with it, or had recovered from it provided the deeply sampled blood TCRbeta repertoires that made up the dataset. The sample metadata nearly always contained a de-identified subject ID, COVID-19 status, age in years and sex. Samples came from the ongoing ImmuneRACE study (first 160 participants) plus 1,254 subjects from 6 global collaborators. Where available, HLA class I and class II types were obtained from metadata supplied by the sample provider rather than from assay-based typing. The prospective study material was composed of cDNA or gDNA derived from T cells, B-cell-depleted T cells, or PBMCs. The repertoires were released in a freely available public database intended as a resource for research on the immune response to SARS-CoV-2. The investigation overall reported the following: How much clinical and demographic metadata was included differed by source and by participant, and the metadata was provided uncurated.

TCRbeta CDR3 regions were amplified from genomic DNA using the immunoSEQ Assay, a bias-controlled multiplex PCR. The original pipeline was this. Within the assay, amplification of reference gene primers was used to estimate how many nucleated cells each sample contained. To quantify the absolute abundance of each unique TCRbeta CDR3 rearrangement, sequence reads were collapsed and filtered. Productive Simpson clonality was computed per sample as the square root of Simpson's diversity index over productive rearrangements. In its TCRdb copy, this immuneACCESS table keeps in-frame sequences only and misses some clones. Where compared with another copy, unresolved V genes explain less than half of these, and the others have no known cause. The V and J calls and the clone size are those of that table, but D and trimming were determined from the DNA. In this sample the table shows about 440,000 clones, 90% of which occur a single time. The biggest ten clones account for 0.6% of the sample.

Participants in the prospective study were enrolled through a virtual design, were aged roughly 18 to 95 years, and lived in 24 United States geographic areas. To assign participants to cohorts, the prospective study relied on clinical history that participants themselves reported in a screening survey and a study questionnaire. For ImmuneRACE Cohort 3, a participant was defined as recovered based on two consecutive negative NP/OP PCR tests, clearance by a healthcare professional, or resolution of symptoms. Mobile phlebotomists in the prospective study collected whole blood, serum and a nasopharyngeal or oropharyngeal swab from every participant. Prospective study participants could optionally give additional blood draws and questionnaires over an approximately 2-month period. Prospective study blood samples were shipped either frozen or at room temperature before DNA extraction. The germline V gene (reference sequence) sets CDR1 to LNHDA and CDR2 to SQIVND. V ends up 4 bases short and J 8 bases short, with an unmatched junction base count of 7. The CDR3, cysteine through phenylalanine, is 14 amino acids long. The retained sequence is limited to the CDR3, 42 bases, with the frame set at the first base.

To note about this clone: The clone's antigen remains unknown. Nothing much larger sits one base from this clone, and base qualities are not available.

The sequence was collected from a man younger than 35 who had recovered from COVID-19. This sequence uses TRBV19 and TRBJ2-4, with 8 bases aligning to TRBD1. The sequenced sample consisted of PBMCs or T cells enriched from blood (not recorded which). CDR3 loop: CASSTGTGGYIQYF. The DNA is TGTGCCAGTAGTACCGGGACAGGAGGATACATTCAGTACTTC.